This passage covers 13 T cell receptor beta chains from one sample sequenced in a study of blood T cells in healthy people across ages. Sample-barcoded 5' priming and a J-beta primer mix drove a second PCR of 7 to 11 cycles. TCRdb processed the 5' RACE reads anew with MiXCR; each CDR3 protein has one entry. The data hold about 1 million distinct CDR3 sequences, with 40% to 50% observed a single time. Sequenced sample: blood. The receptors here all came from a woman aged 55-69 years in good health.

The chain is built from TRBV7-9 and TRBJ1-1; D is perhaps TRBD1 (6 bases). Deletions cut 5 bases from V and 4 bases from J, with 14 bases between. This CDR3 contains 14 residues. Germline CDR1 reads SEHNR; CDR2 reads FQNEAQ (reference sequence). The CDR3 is CASSATGLGTEAFF. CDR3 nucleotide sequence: TGTGCCAGCAGCGCAACAGGGTTGGGCACTGAAGCTTTCTTT.

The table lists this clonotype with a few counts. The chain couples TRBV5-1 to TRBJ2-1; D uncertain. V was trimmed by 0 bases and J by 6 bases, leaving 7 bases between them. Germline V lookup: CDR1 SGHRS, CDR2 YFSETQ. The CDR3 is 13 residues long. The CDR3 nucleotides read TGCGCCAGCAGCTTGGTTGTGGCCAATGAGCAGTTCTTC. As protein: CASSLVVANEQFF.

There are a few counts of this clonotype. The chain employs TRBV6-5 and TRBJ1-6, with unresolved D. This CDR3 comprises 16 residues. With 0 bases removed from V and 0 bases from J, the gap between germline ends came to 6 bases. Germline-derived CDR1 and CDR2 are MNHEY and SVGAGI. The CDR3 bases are TGTGCCAGCAGTTACTCCCGAAGCTCCTATAATTCACCCCTCCACTTT. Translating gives CASSYSRSSYNSPLHF.

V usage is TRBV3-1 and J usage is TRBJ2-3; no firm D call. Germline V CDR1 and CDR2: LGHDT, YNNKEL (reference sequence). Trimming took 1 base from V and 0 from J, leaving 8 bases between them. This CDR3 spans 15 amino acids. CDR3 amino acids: CASSQVGSSTDTQYF. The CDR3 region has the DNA TGTGCCAGCAGCCAAGTTGGCAGCAGCACAGATACGCAGTATTTT.

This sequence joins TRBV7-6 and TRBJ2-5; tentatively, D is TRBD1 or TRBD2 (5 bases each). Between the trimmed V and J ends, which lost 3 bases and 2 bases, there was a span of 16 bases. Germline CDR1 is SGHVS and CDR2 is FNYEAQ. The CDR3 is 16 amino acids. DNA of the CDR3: TGTGCCAGCAGCTTCGCGGGCAGGGTTCCTCAAGAGACCCAGTACTTC. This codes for CASSFAGRVPQETQYF.

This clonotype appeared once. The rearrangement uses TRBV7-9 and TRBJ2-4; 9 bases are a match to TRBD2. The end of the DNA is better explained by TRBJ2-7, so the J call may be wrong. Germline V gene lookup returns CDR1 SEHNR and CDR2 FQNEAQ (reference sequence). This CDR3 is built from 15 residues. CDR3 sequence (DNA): TGTGCCAGCAGCTTGGCGGGACTAGCTCCCCACGAGCAGTACTTC. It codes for CASSLAGLAPHEQYF.

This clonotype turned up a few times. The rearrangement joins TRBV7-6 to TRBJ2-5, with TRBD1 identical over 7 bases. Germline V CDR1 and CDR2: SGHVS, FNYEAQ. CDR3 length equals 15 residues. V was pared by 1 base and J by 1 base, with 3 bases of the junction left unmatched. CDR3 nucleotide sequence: TGTGCCAGCAGCTTAGAGACAGGGTCCCAAGAGACCCAGTACTTC. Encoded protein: CASSLETGSQETQYF.

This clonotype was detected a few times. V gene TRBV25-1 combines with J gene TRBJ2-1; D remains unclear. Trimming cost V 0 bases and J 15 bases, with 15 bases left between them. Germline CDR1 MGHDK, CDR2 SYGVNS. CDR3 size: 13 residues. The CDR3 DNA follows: TGTGCCAGCAGTGAATATTTGGACCACAATTGGTTCTTC. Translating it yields CASSEYLDHNWFF.

CDR3 sequence reads: CASTPNRGGADTQYF. In nucleotides, the CDR3 is TGTGCCAGCACCCCAAACAGGGGAGGAGCAGATACGCAGTATTTT. This sequence joins TRBV12-3 or TRBV12-4 and TRBJ2-3; TRBD1 is a possible D gene (7 bases). CDR3 size: 15 residues. V was pared by 7 bases and J by 4 bases, with 18 bases between.

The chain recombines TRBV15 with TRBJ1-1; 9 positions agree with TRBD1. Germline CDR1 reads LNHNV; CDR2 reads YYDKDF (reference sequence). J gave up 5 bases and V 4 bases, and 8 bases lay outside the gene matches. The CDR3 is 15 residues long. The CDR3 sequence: CATSTPTGGGTEAFF. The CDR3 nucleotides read TGTGCCACCAGCACACCGACAGGGGGAGGGACTGAAGCTTTCTTT.

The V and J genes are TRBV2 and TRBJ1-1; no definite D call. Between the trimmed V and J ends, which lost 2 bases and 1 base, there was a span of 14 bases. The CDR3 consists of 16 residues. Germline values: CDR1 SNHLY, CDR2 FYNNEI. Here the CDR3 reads CASSEWQLGSNTEAFF. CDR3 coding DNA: TGTGCCAGCAGTGAATGGCAATTGGGGTCGAACACTGAAGCTTTCTTT.

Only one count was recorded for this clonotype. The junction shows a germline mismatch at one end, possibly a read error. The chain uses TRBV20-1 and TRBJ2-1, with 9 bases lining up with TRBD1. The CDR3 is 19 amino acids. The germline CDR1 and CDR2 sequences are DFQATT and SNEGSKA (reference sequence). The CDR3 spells CSAKTGGAGRTLTYNEQFF. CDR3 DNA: TGCAGTGCGAAAACAGGGGGCGCGGGGAGAACACTAACCTACAACGAGCAGTTCTTC.

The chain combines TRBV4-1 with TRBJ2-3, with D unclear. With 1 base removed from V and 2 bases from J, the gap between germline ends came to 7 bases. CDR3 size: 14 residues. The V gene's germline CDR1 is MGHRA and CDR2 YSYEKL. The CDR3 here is CASSQVTTTDTQYF. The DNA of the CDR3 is TGCGCCAGCAGCCAAGTCACTACCACAGATACGCAGTATTTT.